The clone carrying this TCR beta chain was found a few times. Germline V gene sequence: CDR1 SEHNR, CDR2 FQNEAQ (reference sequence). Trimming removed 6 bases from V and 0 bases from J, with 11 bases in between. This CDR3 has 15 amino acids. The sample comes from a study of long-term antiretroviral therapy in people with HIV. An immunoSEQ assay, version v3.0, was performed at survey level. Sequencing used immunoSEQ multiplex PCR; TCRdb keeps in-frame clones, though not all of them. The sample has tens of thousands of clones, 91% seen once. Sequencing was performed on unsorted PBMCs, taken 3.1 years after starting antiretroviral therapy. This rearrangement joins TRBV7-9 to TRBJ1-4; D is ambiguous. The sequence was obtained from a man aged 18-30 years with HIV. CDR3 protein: CASSLDGPTNEKLFF. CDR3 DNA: TGTGCCAGCAGTCTTGACGGCCCAACTAATGAAAAACTGTTTTTT. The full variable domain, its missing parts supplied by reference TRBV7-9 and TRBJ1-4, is DTGVSQNPRHKITKRGQNVTFRCDPISEHNRLYWYRQTLGQGPEFLTYFQNEAQLEKSRLLSDRFSAERPKGSFSTLEIQRTEQGDSAMYLCASSLDGPTNEKLFFGSGTQLSVL.